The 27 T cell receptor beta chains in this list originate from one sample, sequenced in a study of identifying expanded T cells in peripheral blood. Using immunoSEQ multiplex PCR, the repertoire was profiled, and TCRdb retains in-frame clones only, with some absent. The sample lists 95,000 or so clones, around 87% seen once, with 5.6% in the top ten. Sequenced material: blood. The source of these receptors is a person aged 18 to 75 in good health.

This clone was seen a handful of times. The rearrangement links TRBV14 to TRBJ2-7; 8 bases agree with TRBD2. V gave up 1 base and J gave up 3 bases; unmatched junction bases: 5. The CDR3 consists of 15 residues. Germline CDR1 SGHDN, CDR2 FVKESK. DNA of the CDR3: TGTGCCAGCAGCCAAGCGGCGGGAGGACGCTACGAGCAGTACTTC. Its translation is CASSQAAGGRYEQYF.

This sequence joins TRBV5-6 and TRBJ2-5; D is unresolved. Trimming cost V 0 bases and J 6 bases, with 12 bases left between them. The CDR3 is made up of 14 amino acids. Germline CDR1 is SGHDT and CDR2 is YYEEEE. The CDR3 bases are TGTGCCAGCAGCTTGGCCGGGTTCGAAAAGACCCAGTACTTC. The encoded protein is CASSLAGFEKTQYF.

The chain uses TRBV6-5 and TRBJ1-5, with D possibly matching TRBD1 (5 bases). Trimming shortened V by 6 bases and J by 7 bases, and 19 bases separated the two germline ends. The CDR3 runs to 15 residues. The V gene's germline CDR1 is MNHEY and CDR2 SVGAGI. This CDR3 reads CASRLRRGAGQPQHF. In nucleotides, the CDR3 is TGTGCCAGCAGACTACGAAGGGGAGCAGGACAGCCCCAGCATTTT.

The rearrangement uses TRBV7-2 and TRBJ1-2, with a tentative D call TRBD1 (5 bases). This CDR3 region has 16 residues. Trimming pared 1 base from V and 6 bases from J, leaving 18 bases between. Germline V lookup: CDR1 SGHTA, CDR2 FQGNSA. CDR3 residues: CASSLGAGGTYHGYTF. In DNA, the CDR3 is TGTGCCAGCAGCTTAGGGGCTGGGGGAACCTATCATGGCTACACCTTC. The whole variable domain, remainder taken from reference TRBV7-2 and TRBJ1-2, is GAGVSQSPSNKVTEKGKDVELRCDPISGHTALYWYRQSLGQGLEFLIYFQGNSAPDKSGLPSDRFSAERTGGSVSTLTIQRTQQEDSAVYLCASSLGAGGTYHGYTFGSGTRLTVV.

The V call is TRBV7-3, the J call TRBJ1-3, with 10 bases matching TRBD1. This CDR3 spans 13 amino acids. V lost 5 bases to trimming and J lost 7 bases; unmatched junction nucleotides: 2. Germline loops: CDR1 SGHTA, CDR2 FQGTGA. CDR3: CASSTDRGNTIYF. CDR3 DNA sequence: TGTGCCAGCAGCACGGACAGGGGGAACACCATATATTTT.

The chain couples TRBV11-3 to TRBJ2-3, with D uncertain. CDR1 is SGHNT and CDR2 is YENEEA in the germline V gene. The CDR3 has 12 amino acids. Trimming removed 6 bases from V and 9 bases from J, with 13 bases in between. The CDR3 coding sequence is TGTGCCAGCAGTCCTTTAGAGGAAACGCAGTATTTT. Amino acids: CASSPLEETQYF.

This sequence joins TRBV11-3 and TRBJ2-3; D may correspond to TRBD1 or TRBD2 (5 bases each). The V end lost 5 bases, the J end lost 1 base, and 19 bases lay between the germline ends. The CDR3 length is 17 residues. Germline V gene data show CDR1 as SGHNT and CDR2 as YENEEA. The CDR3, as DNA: TGTGCCAGCAGCCATCCCTTCAGGGCGGGTGGCACAGATACGCAGTATTTT. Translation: CASSHPFRAGGTDTQYF.

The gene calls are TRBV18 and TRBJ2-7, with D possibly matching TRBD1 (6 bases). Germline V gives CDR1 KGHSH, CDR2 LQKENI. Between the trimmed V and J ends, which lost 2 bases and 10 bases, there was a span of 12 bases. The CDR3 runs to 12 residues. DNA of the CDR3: TGTGCCAGCTCACCAGGAGCAGGGGATCAGTACTTC. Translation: CASSPGAGDQYF.

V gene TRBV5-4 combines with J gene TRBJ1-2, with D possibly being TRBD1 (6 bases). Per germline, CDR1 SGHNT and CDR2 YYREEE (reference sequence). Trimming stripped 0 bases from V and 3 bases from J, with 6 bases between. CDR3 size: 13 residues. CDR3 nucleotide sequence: TGTGCCAGCAGCTTGGACAGGGACTATGGCTACACCTTC. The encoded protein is CASSLDRDYGYTF.

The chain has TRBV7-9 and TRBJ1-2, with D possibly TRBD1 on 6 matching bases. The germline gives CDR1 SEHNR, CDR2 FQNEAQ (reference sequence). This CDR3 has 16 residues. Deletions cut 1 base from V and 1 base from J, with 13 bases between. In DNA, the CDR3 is TGTGCCAGCAGCTTAGGCGGACAGCGCCTTAACTATGGCTACACCTTC. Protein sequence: CASSLGGQRLNYGYTF.

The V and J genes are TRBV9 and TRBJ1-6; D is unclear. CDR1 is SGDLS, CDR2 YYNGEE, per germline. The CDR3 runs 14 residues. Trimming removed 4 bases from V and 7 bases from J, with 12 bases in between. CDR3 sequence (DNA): TGTGCCAGCAGCTCCCGACACGAGAATTCACCCCTCCACTTT. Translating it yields CASSSRHENSPLHF.

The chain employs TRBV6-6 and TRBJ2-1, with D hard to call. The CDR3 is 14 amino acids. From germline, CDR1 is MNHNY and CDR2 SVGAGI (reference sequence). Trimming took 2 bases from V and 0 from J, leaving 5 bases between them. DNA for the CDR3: TGTGCCAGCAGTTACGAGAGCTCCTACAATGAGCAGTTCTTC. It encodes CASSYESSYNEQFF.

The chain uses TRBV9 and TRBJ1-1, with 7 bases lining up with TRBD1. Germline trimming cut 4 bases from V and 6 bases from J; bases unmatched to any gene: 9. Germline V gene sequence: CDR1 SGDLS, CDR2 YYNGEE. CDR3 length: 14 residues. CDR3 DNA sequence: TGTGCCAGCAGCTTCGCGACAGGGAGTCCTGAAGCTTTCTTT. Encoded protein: CASSFATGSPEAFF.

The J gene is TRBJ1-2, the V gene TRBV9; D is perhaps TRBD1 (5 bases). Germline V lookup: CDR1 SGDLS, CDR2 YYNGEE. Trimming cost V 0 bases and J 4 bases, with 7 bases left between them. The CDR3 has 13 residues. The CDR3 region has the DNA TGTGCCAGCAGCGTAGGGGACTTCTATGGCTACACCTTC. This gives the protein CASSVGDFYGYTF. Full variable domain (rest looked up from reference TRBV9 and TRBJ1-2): DSGVTQTPKHLITATGQRVTLRCSPRSGDLSVYWYQQSLDQGLQFLIQYYNGEERAKGNILERFSAQQFPDLHSELNLSSLELGDSALYFCASSVGDFYGYTFGSGTRLTVV.

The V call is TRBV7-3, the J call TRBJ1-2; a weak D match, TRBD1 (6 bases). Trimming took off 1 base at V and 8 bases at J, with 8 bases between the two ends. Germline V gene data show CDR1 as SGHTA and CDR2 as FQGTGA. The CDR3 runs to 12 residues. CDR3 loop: CASSLRGGGYTF. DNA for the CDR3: TGTGCCAGCAGCTTAAGAGGGGGAGGCTACACCTTC.

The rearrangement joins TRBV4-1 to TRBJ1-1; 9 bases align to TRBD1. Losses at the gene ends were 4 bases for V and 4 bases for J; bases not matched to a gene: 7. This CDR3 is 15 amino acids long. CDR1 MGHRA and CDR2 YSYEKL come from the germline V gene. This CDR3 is CASSPWTGVGTEAFF. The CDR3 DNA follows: TGCGCCAGCAGCCCGTGGACAGGGGTGGGCACTGAAGCTTTCTTT.

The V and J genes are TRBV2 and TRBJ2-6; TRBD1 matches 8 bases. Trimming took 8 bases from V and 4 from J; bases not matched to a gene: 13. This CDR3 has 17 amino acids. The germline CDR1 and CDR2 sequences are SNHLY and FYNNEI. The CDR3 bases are TGTGCCAGCTACGACAGGGGCTCCAGTTCCGGGGCCAACGTCCTGACTTTC. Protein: CASYDRGSSSGANVLTF.

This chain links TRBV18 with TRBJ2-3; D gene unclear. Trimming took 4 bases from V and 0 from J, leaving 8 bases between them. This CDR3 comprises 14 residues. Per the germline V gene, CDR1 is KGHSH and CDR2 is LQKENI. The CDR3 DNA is TGTGCCAGCTCACGGGAACAGAGCACAGATACGCAGTATTTT. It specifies CASSREQSTDTQYF.

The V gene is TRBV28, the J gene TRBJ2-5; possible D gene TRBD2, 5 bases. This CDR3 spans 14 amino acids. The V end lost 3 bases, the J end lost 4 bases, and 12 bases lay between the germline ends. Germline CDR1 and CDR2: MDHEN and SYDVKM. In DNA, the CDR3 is TGTGCCAGCAGTTTTAGGGCGGGCGTAGAGACCCAGTACTTC. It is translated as CASSFRAGVETQYF.

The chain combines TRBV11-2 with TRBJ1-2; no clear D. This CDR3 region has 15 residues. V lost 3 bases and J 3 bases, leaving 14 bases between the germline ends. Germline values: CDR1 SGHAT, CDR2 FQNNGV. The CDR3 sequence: CASSFSWIQDYGYTF. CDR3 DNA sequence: TGTGCCAGCAGCTTCTCTTGGATCCAGGACTATGGCTACACCTTC.

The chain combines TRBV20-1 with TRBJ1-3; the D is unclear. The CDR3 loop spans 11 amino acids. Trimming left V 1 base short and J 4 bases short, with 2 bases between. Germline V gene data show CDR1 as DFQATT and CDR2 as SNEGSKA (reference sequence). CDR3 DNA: TGCAGTGCTAGAGTCGGAAACACCATATATTTT. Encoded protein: CSARVGNTIYF.

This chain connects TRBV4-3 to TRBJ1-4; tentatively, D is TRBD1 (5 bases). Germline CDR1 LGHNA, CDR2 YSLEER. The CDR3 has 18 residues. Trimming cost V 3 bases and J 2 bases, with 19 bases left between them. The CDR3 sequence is CASSHEVLQGSTNEKLFF. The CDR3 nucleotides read TGCGCCAGCAGCCACGAAGTGCTTCAGGGATCGACTAATGAAAAACTGTTTTTT.

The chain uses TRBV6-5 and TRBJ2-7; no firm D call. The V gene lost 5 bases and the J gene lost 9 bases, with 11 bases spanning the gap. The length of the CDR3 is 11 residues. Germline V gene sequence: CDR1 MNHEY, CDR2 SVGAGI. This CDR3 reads CASSNVGVQYF. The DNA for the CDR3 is TGTGCCAGCAGTAATGTAGGTGTGCAGTACTTC.

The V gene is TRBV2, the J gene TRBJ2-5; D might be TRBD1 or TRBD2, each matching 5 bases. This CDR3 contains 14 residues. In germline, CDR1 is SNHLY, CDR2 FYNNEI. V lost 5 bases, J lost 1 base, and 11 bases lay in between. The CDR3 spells CASSRLGVQETQYF. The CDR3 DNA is TGTGCCAGCAGTAGGCTGGGGGTCCAAGAGACCCAGTACTTC.

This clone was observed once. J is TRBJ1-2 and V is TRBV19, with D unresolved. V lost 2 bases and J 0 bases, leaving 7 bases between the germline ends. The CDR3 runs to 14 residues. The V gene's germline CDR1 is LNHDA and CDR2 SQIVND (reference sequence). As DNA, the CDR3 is TGTGCCAGTAGTATATGGACGACTAACTATGGCTACACCTTC. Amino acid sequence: CASSIWTTNYGYTF.

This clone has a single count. The CDR3 nucleotides are TGTGCCAGCAGCTTGGTATGGGGAATCTCCTACGAGCAGTACTTC. This sequence encodes CASSLVWGISYEQYF. The chain carries TRBV5-5 and TRBJ2-7, with D unclear. CDR1 and CDR2 (germline): SGHKS, YYEKEE (reference sequence). This CDR3 spans 15 amino acids. V was shortened by 0 bases and J by 0 bases, with 10 bases between the two germline ends.

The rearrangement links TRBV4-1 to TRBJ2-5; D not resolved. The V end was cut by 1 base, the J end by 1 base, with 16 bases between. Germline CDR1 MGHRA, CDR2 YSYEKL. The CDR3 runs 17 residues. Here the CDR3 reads CASSQGARMNIQETQYF. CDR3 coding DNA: TGCGCCAGCAGCCAAGGAGCTAGGATGAATATCCAAGAGACCCAGTACTTC.